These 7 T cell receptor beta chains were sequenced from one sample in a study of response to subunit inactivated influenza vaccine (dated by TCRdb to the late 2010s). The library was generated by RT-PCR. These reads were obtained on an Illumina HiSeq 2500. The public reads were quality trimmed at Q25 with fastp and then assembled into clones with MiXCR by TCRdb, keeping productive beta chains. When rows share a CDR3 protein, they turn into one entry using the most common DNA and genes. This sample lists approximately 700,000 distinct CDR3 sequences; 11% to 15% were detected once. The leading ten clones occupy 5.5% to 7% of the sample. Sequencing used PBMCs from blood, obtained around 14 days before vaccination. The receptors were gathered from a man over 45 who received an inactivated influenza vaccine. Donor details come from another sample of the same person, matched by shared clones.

The CDR3 nucleotides read TGCAGTGCTAGCTGGACAGGTGGCAATAGCAATCAGCCCCAGCATTTT. Its translation is CSASWTGGNSNQPQHF. The chain has TRBV20-1 and TRBJ1-5; 7 positions match TRBD1. The ends lost 3 bases at V and 0 bases at J; junction bases unmatched: 8. The CDR3 is 16 amino acids. CDR1 is DFQATT, CDR2 SNEGSKA, per germline (reference sequence).

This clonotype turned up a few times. As DNA, the CDR3 is TGCAGTGCTCGAGCAGGGGGGCTTCGTGAGCAGTTCTTC. It specifies CSARAGGLREQFF. The chain carries TRBV20-1 and TRBJ2-1; a possible D gene is TRBD1 (7 bases). V gave up 5 bases and J gave up 9 bases, with 17 bases separating them. There are 13 residues in the CDR3. Germline V lookup: CDR1 DFQATT, CDR2 SNEGSKA (reference sequence).

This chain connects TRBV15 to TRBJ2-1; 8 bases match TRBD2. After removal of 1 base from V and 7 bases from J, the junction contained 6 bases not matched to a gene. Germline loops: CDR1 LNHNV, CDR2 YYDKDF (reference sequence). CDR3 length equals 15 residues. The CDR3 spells CATSRGAGAYNEQFF. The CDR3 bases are TGTGCCACCAGCAGAGGAGCGGGAGCTTATAATGAGCAGTTCTTC.

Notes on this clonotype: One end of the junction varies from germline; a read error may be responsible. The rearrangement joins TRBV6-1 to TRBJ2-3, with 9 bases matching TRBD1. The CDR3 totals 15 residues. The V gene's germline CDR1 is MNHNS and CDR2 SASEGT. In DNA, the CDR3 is TGTGCCACCCTACCTATGGGACAGGGAACAGATCCGCAGTATTTT. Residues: CATLPMGQGTDPQYF.

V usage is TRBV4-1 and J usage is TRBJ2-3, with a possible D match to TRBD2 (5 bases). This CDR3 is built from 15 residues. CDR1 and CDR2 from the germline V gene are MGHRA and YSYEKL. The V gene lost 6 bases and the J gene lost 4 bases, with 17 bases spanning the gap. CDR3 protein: CASRVLGSLADTQYF. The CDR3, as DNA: TGCGCCAGCAGGGTACTAGGGAGTTTGGCAGATACGCAGTATTTT.

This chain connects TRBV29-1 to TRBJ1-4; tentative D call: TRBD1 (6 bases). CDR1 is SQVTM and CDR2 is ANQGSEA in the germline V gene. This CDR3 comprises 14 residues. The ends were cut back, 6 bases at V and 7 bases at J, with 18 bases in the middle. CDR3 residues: CSVGDTLGFEKLFF. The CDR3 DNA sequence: TGCAGCGTCGGGGACACATTGGGATTTGAAAAACTGTTTTTT.

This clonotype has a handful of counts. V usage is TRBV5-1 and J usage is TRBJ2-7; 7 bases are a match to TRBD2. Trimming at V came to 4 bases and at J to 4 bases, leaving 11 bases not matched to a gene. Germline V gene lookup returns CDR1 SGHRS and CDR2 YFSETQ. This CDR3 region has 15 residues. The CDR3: CASSRGLYTGYEQYF. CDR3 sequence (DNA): TGCGCCAGCAGCCGGGGACTATATACGGGGTACGAGCAGTACTTC. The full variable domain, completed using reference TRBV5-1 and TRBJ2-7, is KAGVTQTPRYLIKTRGQQVTLSCSPISGHRSVSWYQQTPGQGLQFLFEYFSETQRNKGNFPGRFSGRQFSNSRSEMNVSTLELGDSALYLCASSRGLYTGYEQYFGPGTRLTVT.